This T cell receptor beta chain was captured in a study of human T cells and chemical hapten exposure. Study background: Slight volume differences across pooled libraries mainly accounted for varying per-sample TCR yields.

This clonotype appeared many times. As yet, its antigen is unknown. Study-level results: TCRs above 1 in 1000 frequency stayed constant with DPC sensitization.

TCRdb itself ran the 5' RACE reads through MiXCR, one entry per CDR3 protein. The sample has tens of thousands of distinct CDR3 sequences; about 7.7% are singletons. V lost 10 bases and J 3 bases, leaving 14 bases between the germline ends. CDR3 size: 13 residues. The template was total RNA from unfractionated whole blood. The chain couples TRBV12-3 or TRBV12-4 to TRBJ2-3; D is perhaps TRBD1 (5 bases). This receptor was taken from a male donor in good health. The CDR3 here is CAIRDQGTDTQYF. The CDR3 DNA sequence: TGTGCCATTAGGGATCAGGGTACAGATACGCAGTATTTT.